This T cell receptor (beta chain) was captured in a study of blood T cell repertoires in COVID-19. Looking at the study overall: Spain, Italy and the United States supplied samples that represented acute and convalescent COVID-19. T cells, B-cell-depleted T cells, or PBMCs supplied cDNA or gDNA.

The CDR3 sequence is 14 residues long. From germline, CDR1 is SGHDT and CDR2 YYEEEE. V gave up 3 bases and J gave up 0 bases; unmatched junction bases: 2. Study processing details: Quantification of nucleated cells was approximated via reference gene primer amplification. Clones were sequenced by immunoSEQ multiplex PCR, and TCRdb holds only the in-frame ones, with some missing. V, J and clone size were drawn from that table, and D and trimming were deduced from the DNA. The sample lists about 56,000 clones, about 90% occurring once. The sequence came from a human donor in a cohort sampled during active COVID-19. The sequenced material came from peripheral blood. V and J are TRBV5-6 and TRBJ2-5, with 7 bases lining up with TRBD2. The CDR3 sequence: CASSWGGNQETQYF. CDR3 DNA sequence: TGTGCCAGCAGCTGGGGGGGAAACCAAGAGACCCAGTACTTC.